A single sample gave rise to the 17 T cell receptor beta chains below, sequenced in a study of CD8+ T cells in alopecia areata. In each case, RNA was isolated and then reverse transcribed into cDNA as the sequencing template. TCRdb keeps only in-frame clones here, not all; method: immunoSEQ multiplex PCR. The sample records over 150,000 clones, roughly 50% being singletons. Treatment meaning: oral pan-JAK inhibitor, 5-10 mg twice daily. The sample consisted of CD8+ T cells sorted from blood, taken at week 24, from a patient treated with tofacitinib. These receptors originate from a human donor with alopecia areata.

V is TRBV11-2 and J is TRBJ2-7; D unresolved. From germline, CDR1 is SGHAT and CDR2 FQNNGV. V lost 3 bases and J lost 2, with 11 bases in between. This CDR3 is built from 14 residues. This CDR3 reads CASSFGGAAYEQYF. DNA for the CDR3: TGTGCCAGCAGCTTCGGCGGAGCCGCCTACGAGCAGTACTTC.

This clone was seen ten or more times. V and J are TRBV9 and TRBJ2-1; possibly TRBD2 for D (6 bases). The CDR3 is made up of 15 amino acids. Per the germline V gene, CDR1 is SGDLS and CDR2 is YYNGEE. V shed 1 base and J shed 5 bases, with 13 bases lying between them. CDR3 in amino acids: CASSVTPGGDNEQFF. DNA for the CDR3: TGTGCCAGCAGCGTAACCCCGGGCGGGGACAATGAGCAGTTCTTC.

This clone was counted between two and nine times. This chain connects TRBV2 to TRBJ1-2; TRBD1 aligns across 10 bases. J lost 5 bases, V lost 0 bases, and 12 bases had no gene match. CDR1 is SNHLY and CDR2 is FYNNEI in the germline V gene. This CDR3 comprises 18 residues. This chain's CDR3 is CASSEATAGQGIRYGYTF. CDR3 nucleotide sequence: TGTGCCAGCAGTGAAGCGACCGCGGGACAGGGGATTCGGTATGGCTACACCTTC.

The chain combines TRBV4-3 with TRBJ2-7; 8 positions match TRBD1. Looked up from germline, CDR1 is LGHNA and CDR2 is YSLEER. The CDR3 runs to 14 residues. The ends lost 4 bases at V and 6 bases at J; junction bases unmatched: 8. This CDR3 reads CASSLDREVSEQYF. The CDR3 DNA reads as TGCGCCAGCAGCCTGGACAGGGAAGTCTCCGAGCAGTACTTC.

The chain links TRBV28 to TRBJ2-7; D is perhaps TRBD1 or TRBD2 (5 bases each). The CDR3 has 14 amino acids. Per the germline V gene, CDR1 is MDHEN and CDR2 is SYDVKM. V was cut by 6 bases and J by 2 bases, with 14 bases left in between. The CDR3 nucleotides are TGTGCCAGCAGGTTACCGGGACGGACCTACGAGCAGTACTTC. Translation: CASRLPGRTYEQYF.

This clone was seen a handful of times. The chain has TRBV29-1 and TRBJ2-1; D tentatively fits TRBD1 or TRBD2 (5 bases each). The CDR3 runs to 12 residues. Per germline, CDR1 SQVTM and CDR2 ANQGSEA. V dropped 0 bases and J dropped 9 bases, with 9 bases sitting between them. This chain's CDR3 is CSVEERGREQFF. CDR3 nucleotides: TGCAGCGTTGAAGAGAGGGGACGTGAGCAGTTCTTC.

CDR3 sequence reads: CASSPKNDRTGGYTF. CDR3 nucleotide sequence: TGTGCCAGCAGTCCTAAAAACGACAGGACCGGTGGCTACACCTTC. V usage is TRBV6-1 and J usage is TRBJ1-2, with D possibly being TRBD1 (6 bases). Germline V gene sequence: CDR1 MNHNS, CDR2 SASEGT. The CDR3 is made up of 15 amino acids. Trimming cost V 5 bases and J 7 bases, with 20 bases left between them.

The chain employs TRBV6-6 and TRBJ2-1; D gene uncertain. The germline V gene has CDR1 MNHNY and CDR2 SVGAGI (reference sequence). V dropped 2 bases and J dropped 8 bases, with 7 bases sitting between them. The length of the CDR3 is 12 residues. The CDR3 reads CASSYGDHEQFF. As DNA, the CDR3 is TGTGCCAGCAGTTACGGGGATCATGAGCAGTTCTTC.

In this sample, this clone turned up a few times. The DNA of the CDR3 is TGCAGCGTTGAACTAACAGGGGTGGGCTACGAGCAGTACTTC. Translated: CSVELTGVGYEQYF. The gene calls are TRBV29-1 and TRBJ2-7; TRBD1 agrees at 7 bases. The CDR3 is made up of 14 amino acids. In germline, CDR1 is SQVTM, CDR2 ANQGSEA. The V and J ends lost 2 bases and 3 bases, in that order; junction bases with no gene match: 7.

This clone has a single count. This chain connects TRBV27 to TRBJ2-5; TRBD2 agrees at 7 bases. V was clipped by 7 bases and J by 2 bases; unmatched bases: 10. Germline CDR1 reads MNHEY; CDR2 reads SMNVEV (reference sequence). The CDR3 sequence is 15 residues long. CDR3 DNA: TGTGCCAGCAAAAAAGGTGGGGGGGTGCAAGAGACCCAGTACTTC. It yields the protein CASKKGGGVQETQYF.

The V and J genes are TRBV4-3 and TRBJ2-7; D possibly corresponds to TRBD2 (6 bases). The CDR3 runs 16 residues. V was pared by 0 bases and J by 2 bases, with 14 bases between. Germline V gene lookup returns CDR1 LGHNA and CDR2 YSLEER. The chain's CDR3 is CASSQDGTPRTYEQYF. The DNA of the CDR3 is TGCGCCAGCAGCCAAGATGGGACTCCGAGGACCTACGAGCAGTACTTC.

This rearrangement joins TRBV5-6 to TRBJ2-7, with unresolved D. V gave up 0 bases and J gave up 2 bases, with 18 bases separating them. The CDR3 loop spans 17 amino acids. The germline V gene has CDR1 SGHDT and CDR2 YYEEEE. CDR3: CASSLGSSGSPTYEQYF. The CDR3 coding sequence is TGTGCCAGCAGCTTGGGCTCCTCCGGATCCCCCACCTACGAGCAGTACTTC.

This clone has only one observation. The V call is TRBV2, the J call TRBJ2-6; D is uncertain. CDR1 is SNHLY, CDR2 FYNNEI, per germline. V shed 7 bases and J shed 12 bases, with 19 bases lying between them. This CDR3 spans 14 amino acids. The CDR3 reads CASTFGTSPFVLTF. Here the CDR3 DNA reads TGTGCCAGCACCTTCGGTACCTCACCTTTCGTCCTGACTTTC.

This clone occurred a few times. The gene calls are TRBV29-1 and TRBJ1-1; D is ambiguous. The CDR3 has 12 amino acids. The germline V and J ends were trimmed by 5 bases and 0 bases, with 7 bases remaining between them. Germline-derived CDR1 and CDR2 are SQVTM and ANQGSEA. The chain's CDR3 is CSVPAMNTEAFF. The CDR3 region has the DNA TGCAGCGTTCCGGCGATGAACACTGAAGCTTTCTTT. Filled out from reference TRBV29-1 and TRBJ1-1, the complete variable domain reads SAVISQKPSRDICQRGTSLTIQCQVDSQVTMMFWYRQQPGQSLTLIATANQGSEATYESGFVIDKFPISRPNLTFSTLTVSNMSPEDSSIYLCSVPAMNTEAFFGQGTRLTVV.

With respect to this clone: Relative to the germline gene, one junction end is altered; a read error may explain this. The same CDR3 arises from other DNA sequences in this sample as well. This chain uses TRBV27 with TRBJ1-1; D perhaps matches TRBD1 (5 bases). Germline CDR1 reads MNHEY; CDR2 reads SMNVEV (reference sequence). CDR3 size: 13 residues. The CDR3 nucleotides read TGTGCCAGCAGTTTACAGGGTTCCACTGAAGCCTTCTTT. This sequence encodes CASSLQGSTEAFF.

V is TRBV15 and J is TRBJ1-5; D unclear. The V and J ends lost 3 bases and 2 bases respectively, with 5 bases between them. Germline-derived CDR1 and CDR2 are LNHNV and YYDKDF (reference sequence). The CDR3 contains 13 residues. CDR3 residues: CATSSRGNQPQHF. For the CDR3, the DNA is TGTGCCACCAGCAGTAGAGGCAATCAGCCCCAGCATTTT.

The V call is TRBV25-1, the J call TRBJ1-2; a weak D match, TRBD1 (6 bases). The germline gives CDR1 MGHDK, CDR2 SYGVNS. The CDR3 runs to 12 residues. The V end was cut by 5 bases, the J end by 8 bases, with 12 bases between. DNA for the CDR3: TGTGCCAGCAGTCCAGGGGTTTTCGGCTACACCTTC. Translating it yields CASSPGVFGYTF.